These 7 T cell receptor beta chains came from one sample sequenced in a study of tumor-infiltrating lymphocytes in primary liver carcinoma. Co-extraction of both nucleic acids (RNA and DNA) used about 19-33 mg of unsorted bulk tissue. cDNA specific to TCR beta was made from 500 ng of total RNA, with a constant-region primer employed for priming. Libraries of TCR beta came from three nested multiplex PCR rounds with slightly modified ARM-PCR. The two initial PCR rounds, roughly 9 cycles each, used TRBV1-TRBV30 forward and C-beta reverse primers. TCRdb reanalysed the multiplex PCR reads using MiXCR and keeps one entry per CDR3 protein. Among roughly 190,000 distinct CDR3 sequences listed, just under 85% were seen once. The sequenced material came from tumor tissue from primary liver carcinoma. Receptors were obtained from a man aged 35 to 55 with primary liver carcinoma and hepatitis B virus infection.

Worth noting for this clonotype: The junction departs from the called germline gene at one end, perhaps through a read error. The J gene is TRBJ2-5, the V gene TRBV29-1; 8 bases are shared with TRBD1. Germline V lookup: CDR1 SQVTM, CDR2 ANQGSEA. This CDR3 spans 15 amino acids. CDR3 loop: CRVEADRVRAETQYF. DNA of the CDR3: TGCAGAGTTGAAGCGGACAGGGTGCGAGCAGAAACCCAGTACTTC.

A single count supports this clonotype. This chain joins TRBV12-1 and TRBJ2-7. TRBV12-1 is tagged as a pseudogene. The CDR3 totals 14 residues. The CDR3 DNA reads TGTGCCAGCAGCTTTAACACTCGGAGCTATGAGCAGTACTTC. Its protein is CASSFNTRSYEQYF.

The V gene is TRBV4-3, the J gene TRBJ2-7; D not resolved. V lost 7 bases, J lost 2 bases, and 12 bases lay in between. The CDR3 runs 13 residues. CDR1 LGHNA and CDR2 YSLEER come from the germline V gene. The CDR3 DNA is TGCGCCAGCATCCAGGATGTGCCCTACGAGCAGTACTTC. Translation gives CASIQDVPYEQYF.

To note about this clonotype: A junction boundary mismatches the germline segment, possibly from a read error. The chain links TRBV11-2 to TRBJ2-1, with 9 bases lining up with TRBD2. Germline V gene lookup returns CDR1 SGHAT and CDR2 FQNNGV. CDR3 size: 16 residues. In nucleotides, the CDR3 is TGTGCTAGCAGCTTAGTTGGGACTAGCTACTACAATGAGCAGTTCTTC. Amino acid sequence: CASSLVGTSYYNEQFF.

As regards this clonotype: One junction end disagrees with the germline gene, perhaps due to a read error. V is TRBV29-1 and J is TRBJ2-7; either TRBD1 or TRBD2 may supply D (5 bases each). The CDR3 has 15 residues. Germline CDR1 reads SQVTM; CDR2 reads ANQGSEA. CDR3 in amino acids: CSVEEWDRGVDEQCF. The CDR3 DNA reads TGCAGCGTTGAGGAATGGGATAGGGGAGTAGACGAGCAGTGCTTC.

This clonotype was detected a few times. CDR3 residues: CASMAGVAAYNEQFF. Written as DNA, the CDR3 is TGCGCCAGCATGGCGGGGGTCGCAGCCTACAATGAGCAGTTCTTC. The genes are TRBV5-1 and TRBJ2-1, with 7 bases lining up with TRBD2. Germline-derived CDR1 and CDR2 are SGHRS and YFSETQ. V was pared by 6 bases and J by 2 bases, with 8 bases of the junction left unmatched. CDR3 length equals 15 residues.

A word on this clonotype: One junction end disagrees with the germline gene, perhaps due to a read error. The J gene is TRBJ1-2, the V gene TRBV11-2; D uncertain. Germline values: CDR1 SGHAT, CDR2 FQNNGV. This CDR3 is built from 16 residues. The CDR3 nucleotides read TGTGCCAGCTGCTTAGATTCCGTAGCCTATTCTCGATGCTACACCTTC. It is translated as CASCLDSVAYSRCYTF.